This T cell receptor beta chain emerged from a study of beta chain features in type 1 diabetes (dated by TCRdb to the late 2010s). The study in broad terms: Mean age, gender distribution, total cell number and subset yield did not differ between patients and healthy donors. Whereas all 30 or so donors provided naive and central memory subsets, regulatory and stem cell-like memory subsets were isolated from just 8 patients and roughly eight healthy donors. In the study, recently diagnosed type 1 diabetes patients and matched healthy donors were compared on the TCRB repertoires of their sorted circulating CD4+ T cell subsets. Across all samples, 107,917,701 sorted cells were examined, and cell number per subset correlated strongly with RNA yield.

This clone was seen more than once but under ten times. Its recognized antigen is unknown. No per-base quality is available; no much larger clone lies one base away. CDR1 and CDR2, looked up from the germline V gene, are SGHRS and YFSETQ. V is pruned by 7 bases and J by 5 bases, leaving 3 bases of the junction without a gene match. The CDR3 covers 14 residues, taking in both the cysteine and the phenylalanine. Just CDR3 DNA is preserved here, 42 bases in frame from base 1. What the work shows at the level of the full study, not this receptor alone: Because the HLA sub-analyses included only small numbers of individuals, any influence of HLA type on TCRB rearrangement was left unresolved. Naive, central memory and regulatory TCRB repertoires appeared to be more similar among patients than among healthy donors. Fewer insertions and more nucleotide deletions at VDJ recombination sites were observed in patients with type 1 diabetes, implying thymic rearrangement abnormalities. Because cDNA was sequenced instead of genomic DNA, activated cells with high expression could be over-represented, although the groups did not differ in activation or CD3 levels. A moderate but significant shortening of TCRB CDR3 length was observed in type 1 diabetes patients in all four CD4+ subsets. PCR might favor shorter templates, but patient and control samples were amplified and corrected together, so any skew would affect both groups equally.

A single peripheral blood draw of approximately 100 mL on average was collected from each donor into heparinised tubes. Naive, central memory, regulatory and stem cell-like memory CD4+ T cells were sorted on a BD FACSAria II using a panel including CD45RO, CCR7, CD25, CD127, CD95 and CD27. A purity above 98% was achieved for all sorted populations. PBMCs were isolated immediately by Lymphoprep density gradient centrifugation and stained directly without culture. Samples were stained and sorted in pairs, with one healthy donor and one patient per experiment, so that batch effects were minimized. The entire amount of isolated RNA was reverse transcribed using the High Capacity cDNA Reverse Transcription Kit, so the sequenced TCRB transcripts were expressed ones. Naive, central memory and regulatory T cell samples underwent deep immunoSEQ sequencing, averaging around 4 million total reads per sample. Sorted cells were lysed in RLT buffer and RNA was extracted with DNase-treated RNeasy Micro or Mini kits, depending on cell number. To prevent cross-contamination, each cell subset was processed individually, whereas patient and healthy donor samples were processed jointly. TCRB sequences were amplified from cDNA with the immunoSEQ multiplex PCR, producing 87-bp fragments spanning the CDR3 region. Sequencing of the amplicons was performed on the Illumina HiSeq platform. Concerning the study's data processing: Synthetic template baselines were used to correct PCR bias computationally, reads within Hamming distance 2 were collapsed together, and singletons that could not be merged were discarded. By aligning reads against IMGT, V, D and J genes, CDR3 length, and insertions or deletions at six rearrangement sites were assigned. Within each subset, clonotype counts were normalized to sorted cell number, and only after that were true diversity and Gini coefficients computed with the tcR R package. The overlap coefficient, calculated on TCRB nucleotide sequences, was used to measure repertoire sharing. TCRdb re-hosts the immuneACCESS table, in-frame sequences only. Its copies lack some clones; in the studies checked, an unresolved V gene accounts for under half of them, and the cause for the rest is not known. V and J calls and clone size follow that table, whereas D and trimming were derived from the DNA. This sample has a few hundred thousand clones in its table, and about 15% of those were observed once. The ten largest clones represent more than 6.5% of the sample.

The chain is assembled from TRBV5-1 and TRBJ2-2; TRBD2 fits 12 bases in the junction. The receptor was derived from a man under 40 in good health. The specimen sequenced was central memory CD4+ T cells from blood. The CDR3: CASSTSGGTGELFF. The bases are TGCGCCAGCTCCACTAGCGGGGGGACCGGGGAGCTGTTTTTT.